The T cell receptor beta chain described here comes from a study of CD8 T cells in Susac syndrome (dated by TCRdb to between 2018 and 2021). Describing the broader study: The study used repertoire sequencing to test whether antigen drove CD8+ T cell activation and differentiation in Susac syndrome.

Beyond this particular receptor, the publication reports: The study acknowledged that relatively few individuals were included in the TCR sequencing and HLA analysis.

The CDR3 sequence holds 14 residues, the cysteine and phenylalanine included. The retained sequence is limited to the CDR3, 42 bases, with the frame set at the first base. V is pared back by 9 bases and J by 5 bases, with 20 bases lying between the germline termini. The CDR1 and CDR2 encoded by the germline V gene are MNHNS and SASEGT. Peripheral blood CD8+ and CD4+ T cells from healthy donors, Susac syndrome patients and multiple sclerosis patients were profiled by high-throughput TCR beta sequencing. Healthy donors were included as age- and sex-matched controls. CD8+ TEMRA cells were enriched by FACS, while bulk CD8+ and CD4+ T cells were purified by magnetic negative isolation. Blood was collected in EDTA tubes and processed within 24 hours, with PBMCs isolated through density gradient centrifugation. PBMCs intended for TCR sequencing were cryopreserved in liquid nitrogen and thawed later in a water bath at 37 degrees C. Purity of sorted or isolated CD4+, CD8+ and CD8+ TEMRA cells was at least 90%.

Regarding this clonotype: Which antigen it targets is not known. Per-base quality was not reported, and no clone a single base away is much larger than it.

RNA was extracted using the RNeasy kit, and about 0.45 to 1 ug of the RNA was reverse transcribed with random hexamers. The immunoSEQ multiplex PCR assay, covering 54 Vbeta and 13 Jbeta segments, was used to amplify TCR beta CDR3 regions. PCR amplification bias was corrected by using a synthetic template baseline for primer optimization and computational correction. The authors' analysis ran thus. Reads were assigned to V, D and J genes according to IMGT and analyzed in immunoSEQ Analyzer, with only productive sequences retained. Clonality was computed as one minus Shannon entropy normalized by log2 of the number of productive unique sequences. For each patient and control, public and private clones were evaluated among the 100 most prevalent clones. Susac-specific clones were defined as absent from healthy and MS cohorts, some 1,000 published viral clones and other ImmuneACCESS disease sequences. The public reads were reprocessed in TCRdb via fastp at Q25 and MiXCR, keeping in-frame beta chains. Rows are unified per CDR3 protein, each entry keeping the most common DNA and genes. TCRdb's processing, not the authors', yielded these V and J calls. Counted in this sample were over 120,000 distinct CDR3 sequences; 94% of them appeared once. Of the sample, under 0.095% falls within the top ten clones.

The origin of this receptor is a human donor in good health. In this chain, TRBV6-1 is recombined with TRBJ2-7; the best D guess is TRBD1, with 6 bases matching. Sequencing was done on a sample of CD4+ T cells from PBMCs. The sequenced DNA is TGTGCCAGTTTTCCGAAGACAGGAAAGGACGAGCAGTACTTC. The resulting protein is CASFPKTGKDEQYF.